Listed below are T cell receptor beta chains from one sample, sequenced in a study of early T cells in non-severe SARS-CoV-2 infection. TCRdb re-analysed the 5' RACE reads in MiXCR, keeping a single row per CDR3 protein. There are about 33,000 distinct CDR3 sequences in the sample; 5.5% to 6% occur only once, and 10% to 15% lies in the top ten. The sequenced sample was whole blood. The receptors come from an adult who was a healthcare worker with PCR-confirmed SARS-CoV-2 infection or an uninfected control (not recorded which). Both conserved end residues are part of each CDR3.

V gene,CDR3 protein
TRBV7-6,CASSWGRGPDTQYF
TRBV2,CASSEALAGSYEQYF
TRBV6-1,CASRGTSGVQETQYF
TRBV5-1,CASKAGATDTQYF
TRBV6-1,CASINRDRGRSSYNEQFF
TRBV6-5,CASRQWTGETEAFF
TRBV19,CASRQQSNYGYTF
TRBV5-1,CASSNTPTGEAFF
TRBV7-2,CASSKTSSKGSGANVLTF
TRBV20-1,CSAVSGGVPGYNEQFF